This T cell receptor beta chain was sequenced during a study of blood T cells in healthy people across ages. Alongside a J-beta primer mix, a sample-barcoded 5' primer served in a second PCR lasting about 7 to 11 cycles. TCRdb called the 5' RACE reads again in MiXCR, with one record for every CDR3 protein. The sample has under 800,000 distinct CDR3 sequences, around 21% seen once. Per the germline V gene, CDR1 is MNHNY and CDR2 is SVGAGI (reference sequence). The CDR3 has 14 amino acids. Trimming stripped 2 bases from V and 3 bases from J, with 9 bases between. The clonotype was recovered from a man between 65 and 80 years old in good health. The rearrangement joins TRBV6-6 to TRBJ2-3; D is possibly TRBD2 (5 bases). The sample consisted of blood. CDR3 sequence: CASSYRDVTDTQYF. For the CDR3, the DNA is TGTGCCAGCAGTTACCGGGATGTTACAGATACGCAGTATTTT.